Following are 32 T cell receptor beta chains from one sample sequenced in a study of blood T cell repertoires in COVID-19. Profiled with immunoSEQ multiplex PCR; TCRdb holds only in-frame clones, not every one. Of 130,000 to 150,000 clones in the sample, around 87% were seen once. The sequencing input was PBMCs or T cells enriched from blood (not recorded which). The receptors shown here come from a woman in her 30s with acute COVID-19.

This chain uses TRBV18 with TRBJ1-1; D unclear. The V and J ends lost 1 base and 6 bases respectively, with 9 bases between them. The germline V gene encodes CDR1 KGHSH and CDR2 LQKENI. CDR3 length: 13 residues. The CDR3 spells CASSPLPFSEAFF. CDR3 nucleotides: TGTGCCAGCTCACCACTCCCATTTTCTGAAGCTTTCTTT.

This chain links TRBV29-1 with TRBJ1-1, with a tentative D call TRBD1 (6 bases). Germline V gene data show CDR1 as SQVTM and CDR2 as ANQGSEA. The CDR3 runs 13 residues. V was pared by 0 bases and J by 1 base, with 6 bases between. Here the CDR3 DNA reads TGCAGCGTTGAAGAGGGGGCGAACACTGAAGCTTTCTTT. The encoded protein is CSVEEGANTEAFF.

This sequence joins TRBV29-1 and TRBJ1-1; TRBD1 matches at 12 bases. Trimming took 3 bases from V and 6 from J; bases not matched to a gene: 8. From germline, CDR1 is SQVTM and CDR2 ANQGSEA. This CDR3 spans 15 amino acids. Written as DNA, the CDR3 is TGCAGCGTTGAGTTGGGACAGGGGGCTCGTGCTGAAGCTTTCTTT. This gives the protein CSVELGQGARAEAFF.

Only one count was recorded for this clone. CDR3 in amino acids: CASSLAGEGEQFF. The DNA for the CDR3 is TGTGCCAGCAGCTTAGCGGGAGAGGGTGAGCAGTTCTTC. The V call is TRBV11-3, the J call TRBJ2-1; D may be TRBD2 (6 bases). The CDR3 runs 13 residues. CDR1 is SGHNT and CDR2 is YENEEA in the germline V gene. The germline V and J ends were trimmed by 1 base and 9 bases, with 10 bases remaining between them.

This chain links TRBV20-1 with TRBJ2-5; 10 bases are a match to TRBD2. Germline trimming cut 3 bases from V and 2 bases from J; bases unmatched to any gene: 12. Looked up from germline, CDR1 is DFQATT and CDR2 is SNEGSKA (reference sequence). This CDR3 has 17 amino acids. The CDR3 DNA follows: TGCAGTGCTAGTCCCCCGATAGCGGGAGGTTGGCAAGAGACCCAGTACTTC. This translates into CSASPPIAGGWQETQYF.

The CDR3 here is CASSPGTGGYEQYF. The CDR3 DNA reads as TGTGCCAGCAGCCCAGGGACAGGGGGCTACGAGCAGTACTTC. The chain carries TRBV7-2 and TRBJ2-7, with 11 bases identical to TRBD1. The CDR3 totals 14 residues. Looked up from germline, CDR1 is SGHTA and CDR2 is FQGNSA. V gave up 5 bases and J gave up 3 bases; unmatched junction bases: 3.

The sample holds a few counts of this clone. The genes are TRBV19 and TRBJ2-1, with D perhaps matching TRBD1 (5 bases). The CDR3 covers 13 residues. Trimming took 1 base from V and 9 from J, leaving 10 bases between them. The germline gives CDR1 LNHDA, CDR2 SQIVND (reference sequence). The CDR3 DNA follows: TGTGCCAGTAGTATAGTAGGGGCTGGTGAGCAGTTCTTC. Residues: CASSIVGAGEQFF.

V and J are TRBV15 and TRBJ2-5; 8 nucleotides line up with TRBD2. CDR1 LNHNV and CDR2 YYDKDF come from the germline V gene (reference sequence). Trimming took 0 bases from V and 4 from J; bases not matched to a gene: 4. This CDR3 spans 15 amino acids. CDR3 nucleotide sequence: TGTGCCACCAGCAGAGATCCCGGGAGGGGAGAGACCCAGTACTTC. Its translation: CATSRDPGRGETQYF.

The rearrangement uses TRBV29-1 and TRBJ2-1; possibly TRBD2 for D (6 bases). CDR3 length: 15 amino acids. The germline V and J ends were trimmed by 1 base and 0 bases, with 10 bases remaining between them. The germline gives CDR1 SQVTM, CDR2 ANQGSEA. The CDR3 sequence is CSVEGGGVSYNEQFF. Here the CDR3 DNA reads TGCAGCGTTGAAGGAGGCGGGGTCTCCTACAATGAGCAGTTCTTC.

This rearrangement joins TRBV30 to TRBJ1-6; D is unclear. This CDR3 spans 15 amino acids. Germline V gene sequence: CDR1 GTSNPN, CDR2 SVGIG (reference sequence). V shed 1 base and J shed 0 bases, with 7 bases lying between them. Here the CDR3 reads CAWSGLSSYNSPLHF. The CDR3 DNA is TGTGCCTGGAGTGGCTTGAGCTCCTATAATTCACCCCTCCACTTT.

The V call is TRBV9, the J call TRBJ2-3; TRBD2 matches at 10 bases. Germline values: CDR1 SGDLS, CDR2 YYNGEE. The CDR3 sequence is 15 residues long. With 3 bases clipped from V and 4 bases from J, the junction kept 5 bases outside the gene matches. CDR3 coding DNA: TGTGCCAGCAGCGGGGGACTAGCGAATTCAGATACGCAGTATTTT. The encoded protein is CASSGGLANSDTQYF.

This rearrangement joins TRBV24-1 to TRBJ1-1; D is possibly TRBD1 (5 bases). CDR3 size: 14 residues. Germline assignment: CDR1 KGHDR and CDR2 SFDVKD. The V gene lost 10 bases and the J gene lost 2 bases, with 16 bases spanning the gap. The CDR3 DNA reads TGTGCCACAAGCCCCGGGGGGTCAAACACTGAAGCTTTCTTT. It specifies CATSPGGSNTEAFF.

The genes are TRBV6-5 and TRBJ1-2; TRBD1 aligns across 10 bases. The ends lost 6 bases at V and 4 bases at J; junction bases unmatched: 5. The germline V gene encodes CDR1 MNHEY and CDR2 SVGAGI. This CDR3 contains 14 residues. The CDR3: CASRGTGASYGYTF. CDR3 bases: TGTGCCAGCAGGGGGACAGGGGCGAGCTATGGCTACACCTTC.

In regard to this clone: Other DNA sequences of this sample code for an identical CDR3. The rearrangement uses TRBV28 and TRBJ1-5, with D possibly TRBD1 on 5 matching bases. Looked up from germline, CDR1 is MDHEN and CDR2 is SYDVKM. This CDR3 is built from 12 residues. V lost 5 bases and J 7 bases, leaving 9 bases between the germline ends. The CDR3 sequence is CASSTQGQPQHF. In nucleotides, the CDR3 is TGTGCCAGCAGTACCCAGGGCCAGCCCCAGCATTTT.

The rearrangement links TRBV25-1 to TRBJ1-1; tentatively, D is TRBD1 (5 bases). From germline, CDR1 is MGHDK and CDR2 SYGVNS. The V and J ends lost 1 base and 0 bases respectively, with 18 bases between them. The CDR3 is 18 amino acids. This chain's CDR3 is CASSESVGRAGVNTEAFF. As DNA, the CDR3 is TGTGCCAGCAGTGAATCCGTGGGCAGGGCGGGGGTGAACACTGAAGCTTTCTTT.

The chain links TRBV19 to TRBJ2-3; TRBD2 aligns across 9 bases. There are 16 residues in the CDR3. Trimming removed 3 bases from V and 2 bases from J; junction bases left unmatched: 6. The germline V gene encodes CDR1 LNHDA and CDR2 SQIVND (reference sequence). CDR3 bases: TGTGCCAGTAGTATCTTAGCGGGAGCGGTCACAGATACGCAGTATTTT. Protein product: CASSILAGAVTDTQYF.

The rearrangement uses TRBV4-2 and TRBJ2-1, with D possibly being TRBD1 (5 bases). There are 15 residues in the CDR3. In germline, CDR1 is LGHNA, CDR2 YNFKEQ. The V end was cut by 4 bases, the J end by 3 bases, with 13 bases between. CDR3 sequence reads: CASSPGMTDYNEQFF. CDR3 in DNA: TGTGCCAGCAGCCCAGGGATGACGGACTACAATGAGCAGTTCTTC.

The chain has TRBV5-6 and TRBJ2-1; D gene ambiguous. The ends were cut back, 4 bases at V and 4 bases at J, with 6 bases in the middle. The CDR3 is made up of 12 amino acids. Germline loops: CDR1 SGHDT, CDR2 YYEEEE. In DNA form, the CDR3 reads TGTGCCAGCAGCCTCGTTTACAATGAGCAGTTCTTC. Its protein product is CASSLVYNEQFF.

CDR3 region: CASSLGGSTYNEQFF. The CDR3 DNA reads TGTGCCAGCAGTTTAGGAGGCTCAACCTACAATGAGCAGTTCTTC. The rearrangement joins TRBV28 to TRBJ2-1, with D possibly matching TRBD2 (5 bases). Trimming pared 2 bases from V and 2 bases from J, leaving 10 bases between. Germline assignment: CDR1 MDHEN and CDR2 SYDVKM. This CDR3 spans 15 amino acids.

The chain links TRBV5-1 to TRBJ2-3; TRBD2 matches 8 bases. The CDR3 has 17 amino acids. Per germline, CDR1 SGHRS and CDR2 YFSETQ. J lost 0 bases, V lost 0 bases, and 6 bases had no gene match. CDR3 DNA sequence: TGCGCCAGCAGCTTGGGTACTAGCGGTGGAAGCACAGATACGCAGTATTTT. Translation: CASSLGTSGGSTDTQYF.

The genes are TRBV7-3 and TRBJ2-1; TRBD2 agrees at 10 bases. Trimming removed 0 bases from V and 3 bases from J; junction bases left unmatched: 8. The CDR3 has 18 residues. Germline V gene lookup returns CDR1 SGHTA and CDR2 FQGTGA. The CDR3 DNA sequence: TGTGCCAGCAGCTTAACGAGTCCTAGCGGGAGTTACTACAATGAGCAGTTCTTC. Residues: CASSLTSPSGSYYNEQFF.

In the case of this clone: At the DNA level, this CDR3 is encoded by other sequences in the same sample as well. CDR3 protein: CSASSGGETQYF. CDR3 sequence (DNA): TGCAGTGCTAGTTCGGGGGGGGAGACCCAGTACTTC. This chain links TRBV20-1 with TRBJ2-5, with 8 bases identical to TRBD2. Germline-derived CDR1 and CDR2 are DFQATT and SNEGSKA (reference sequence). The CDR3 totals 12 residues. With 3 bases clipped from V and 5 bases from J, the junction kept 2 bases outside the gene matches.

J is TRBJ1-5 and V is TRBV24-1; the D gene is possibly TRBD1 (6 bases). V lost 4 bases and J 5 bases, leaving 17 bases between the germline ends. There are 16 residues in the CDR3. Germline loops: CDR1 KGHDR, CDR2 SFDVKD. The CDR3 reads CATSEPNRVCDQPQHF. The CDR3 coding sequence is TGTGCCACCAGTGAACCGAACAGGGTCTGTGATCAGCCCCAGCATTTT.

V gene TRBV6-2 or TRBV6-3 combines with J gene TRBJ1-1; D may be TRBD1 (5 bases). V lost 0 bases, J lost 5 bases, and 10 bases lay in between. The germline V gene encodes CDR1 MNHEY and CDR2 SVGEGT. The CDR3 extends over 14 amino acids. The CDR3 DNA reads TGTGCCAGCAGTTACTCGAGCCGGGGGACTGAAGCTTTCTTT. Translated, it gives CASSYSSRGTEAFF.

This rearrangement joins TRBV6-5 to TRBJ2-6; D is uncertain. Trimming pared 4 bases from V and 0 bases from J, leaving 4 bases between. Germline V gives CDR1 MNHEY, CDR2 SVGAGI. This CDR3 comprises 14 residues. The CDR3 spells CASSSNSGANVLTF. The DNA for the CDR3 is TGTGCCAGCAGTTCCAACTCTGGGGCCAACGTCCTGACTTTC.

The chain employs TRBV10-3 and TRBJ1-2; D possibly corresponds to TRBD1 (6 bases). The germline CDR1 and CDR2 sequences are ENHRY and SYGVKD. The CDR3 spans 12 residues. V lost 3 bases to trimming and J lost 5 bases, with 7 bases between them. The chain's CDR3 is CAISDQGYGYTF. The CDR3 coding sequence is TGTGCCATCAGTGATCAGGGGTATGGCTACACCTTC.

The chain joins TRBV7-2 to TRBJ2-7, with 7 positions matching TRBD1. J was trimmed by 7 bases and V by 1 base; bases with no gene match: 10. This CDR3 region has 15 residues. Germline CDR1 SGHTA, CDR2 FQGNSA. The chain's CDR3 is CASSLVDRASTEQYF. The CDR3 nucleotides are TGTGCCAGCAGCTTAGTCGACAGGGCGTCGACGGAGCAGTACTTC.

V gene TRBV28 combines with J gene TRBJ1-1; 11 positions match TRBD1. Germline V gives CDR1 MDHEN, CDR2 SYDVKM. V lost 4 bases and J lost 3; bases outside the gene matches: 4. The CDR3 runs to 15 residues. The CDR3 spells CASSSEGQGDTEAFF. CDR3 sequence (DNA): TGTGCCAGCAGTTCCGAGGGACAGGGGGACACTGAAGCTTTCTTT.

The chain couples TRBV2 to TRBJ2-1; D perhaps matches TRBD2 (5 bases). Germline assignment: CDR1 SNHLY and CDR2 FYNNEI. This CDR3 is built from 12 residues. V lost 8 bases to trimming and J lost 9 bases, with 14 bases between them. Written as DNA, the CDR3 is TGTGCCAGCTCTGATGATCGGGGTGAGCAGTTCTTC. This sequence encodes CASSDDRGEQFF.

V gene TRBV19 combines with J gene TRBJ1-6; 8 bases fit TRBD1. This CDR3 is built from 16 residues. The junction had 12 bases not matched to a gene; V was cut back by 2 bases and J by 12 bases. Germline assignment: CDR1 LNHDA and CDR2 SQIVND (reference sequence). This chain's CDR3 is CASSIMGDRCLGPLHF. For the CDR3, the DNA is TGTGCCAGTAGTATAATGGGGGACAGGTGTTTGGGACCCCTCCACTTT.

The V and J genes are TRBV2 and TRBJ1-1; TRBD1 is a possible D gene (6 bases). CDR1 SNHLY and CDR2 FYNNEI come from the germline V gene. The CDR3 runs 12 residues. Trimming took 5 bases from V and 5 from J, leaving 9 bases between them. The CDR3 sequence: CASSNRVTEAFF. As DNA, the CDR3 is TGTGCCAGCAGTAACAGGGTGACTGAAGCTTTCTTT.

The CDR3 sequence is CASSRGQASGNTIYF. DNA for the CDR3: TGTGCCAGCAGCCGTGGACAGGCCTCTGGAAACACCATATATTTT. V is TRBV3-1 (or the pseudogene TRBV3-2) and J is TRBJ1-3; 7 positions match TRBD1. CDR3 length: 15 amino acids. CDR1 LGHDT and CDR2 YNNKEL come from the germline V gene (reference sequence). V shed 4 bases and J 0 bases; nucleotides not matched to a gene: 3.